Each of the 25 T cell receptor beta chains below was sequenced from the same sample in a study of monozygotic twins with inflammatory bowel disease. No DNA is given; TCRdb re-called the 5' RACE reads and lists each CDR3 protein once. The sample totals approximately 160,000 distinct CDR3 sequences. The sequenced sample consisted of blood. The source of these receptors is a human donor with ulcerative colitis or Crohn's disease, or a healthy co-twin of an affected twin (not recorded which).

V is TRBV23-1 and J is TRBJ1-1; TCRdb's D gene call, TRBD1, goes unchecked for lack of DNA. TRBV23-1 is reported as an ORF; its role is uncertain. The CDR3 contains 17 residues. CDR3 residues: CASSQYPQDRGNTEAFF.

This rearrangement joins TRBV25-1 to TRBJ1-2. This CDR3 region has 12 residues. Germline values: CDR1 MGHDK, CDR2 SYGVNS. CDR3: CASSELHHGYTF.

V gene TRBV20-1 combines with J gene TRBJ1-6. The length of the CDR3 is 14 residues. Germline CDR1 and CDR2: DFQATT and SNEGSKA (reference sequence). Here the CDR3 reads CSASGREGYSPLHF.

The rearrangement uses TRBV3-1 and TRBJ2-7; the TCRdb call, TRBD2, lacks DNA for checking. CDR1 and CDR2 from the germline V gene are LGHDT and YNNKEL (reference sequence). The CDR3 is made up of 16 amino acids. CDR3 loop: CASSRTSGHNSYEQYF.

The rearrangement uses TRBV5-1 and TRBJ2-1; TCRdb returns TRBD2, unconfirmable since there is no DNA. Germline V CDR1 and CDR2: SGHRS, YFSETQ. The CDR3 contains 15 residues. The CDR3 is CASSLGTSGYNEQFF.

The genes are TRBV27 and TRBJ1-4. The CDR3 runs 15 residues. Per germline, CDR1 MNHEY and CDR2 SMNVEV (reference sequence). This CDR3 reads CASSLRIATNEKLFF.

The chain is built from TRBV27 and TRBJ1-6. Looked up from germline, CDR1 is MNHEY and CDR2 is SMNVEV (reference sequence). The CDR3 runs 13 residues. CDR3 in amino acids: CASSFYMDSPLHF.

The chain combines TRBV4-1 with TRBJ1-1. The CDR3 length is 12 residues. Per germline, CDR1 MGHRA and CDR2 YSYEKL. The CDR3 reads CAIRAMNTEAFF.

The chain carries TRBV5-1 and TRBJ2-5; checking the TCRdb D call of TRBD1 is not possible without DNA. This CDR3 is built from 16 residues. Germline assignment: CDR1 SGHRS and CDR2 YFSETQ. CDR3 loop: CASSLMTGTSQETQYF.

This chain connects TRBV7-2 to TRBJ2-5; TCRdb lists TRBD1, though no DNA is available to test this call. Germline lookup yields CDR1 SGHTA and CDR2 FQGNSA. The CDR3 has 14 residues. CDR3 sequence: CASSLEAGRQTQYF.

V is TRBV2 and J is TRBJ1-2. Germline-derived CDR1 and CDR2 are SNHLY and FYNNEI. CDR3 length: 13 amino acids. The CDR3 spells CASKKAQNYGYTF.

The V and J genes are TRBV6-1 and TRBJ1-5; TCRdb calls TRBD1, which cannot be checked without DNA. This CDR3 has 17 residues. CDR1 MNHNS and CDR2 SASEGT come from the germline V gene. This chain's CDR3 is CASSLTGRSDSNQPQHF.

The genes are TRBV27 and TRBJ1-2; TCRdb gives TRBD1 as the D gene, but with no DNA this cannot be confirmed. This CDR3 contains 17 residues. Germline CDR1 and CDR2: MNHEY and SMNVEV (reference sequence). The CDR3 here is CASSLSVESGGAYGYTF.

This chain joins TRBV5-1 and TRBJ2-3; TCRdb proposes TRBD2, but this gene call is untestable without DNA. Germline V gene lookup returns CDR1 SGHRS and CDR2 YFSETQ. The CDR3 extends over 15 amino acids. CDR3 amino acids: CASSNSGRFTDTQYF.

The chain joins TRBV7-6 to TRBJ2-7; absent DNA, TCRdb's TRBD2 call cannot be checked. CDR1 is SGHVS and CDR2 is FNYEAQ in the germline V gene. This CDR3 contains 16 residues. CDR3 amino acids: CASSLAASGGLGEQYF.

This CDR3 reads CSARLNQLNSPLHF. This chain connects TRBV20-1 to TRBJ1-6. Germline CDR1 and CDR2: DFQATT and SNEGSKA (reference sequence). The CDR3 loop spans 14 amino acids.

The chain carries TRBV27 and TRBJ1-1. The CDR3 contains 16 residues. Germline CDR1 and CDR2: MNHEY and SMNVEV (reference sequence). CDR3 residues: CASSFRTRPMNTEAFF.

The V gene is TRBV10-3, the J gene TRBJ2-1; no DNA is available, so the TRBD1 call from TCRdb remains unchecked. The CDR3 has 15 amino acids. Germline V gives CDR1 ENHRY, CDR2 SYGVKD. CDR3 amino acids: CAISQGTSSYNEQFF.

This rearrangement joins TRBV25-1 to TRBJ1-3; as DNA is missing, the TRBD1 call by TCRdb cannot be tested. Germline assignment: CDR1 MGHDK and CDR2 SYGVNS. The CDR3 loop spans 14 amino acids. CDR3 protein: CASGGGKSGNTIYF.

The J gene is TRBJ2-3, the V gene TRBV5-1; TCRdb returns TRBD1, unconfirmable since there is no DNA. This CDR3 spans 16 amino acids. Germline CDR1 SGHRS, CDR2 YFSETQ. The CDR3 is CASSLEVGAGTDTQYF. Looking up the rest from reference TRBV5-1 and TRBJ2-3 gives the full variable domain: KAGVTQTPRYLIKTRGQQVTLSCSPISGHRSVSWYQQTPGQGLQFLFEYFSETQRNKGNFPGRFSGRQFSNSRSEMNVSTLELGDSALYLCASSLEVGAGTDTQYFGPGTRLTVL.

The chain carries TRBV5-1 and TRBJ1-2; TCRdb picks TRBD1, but there is no DNA to check that call. From germline, CDR1 is SGHRS and CDR2 YFSETQ. This CDR3 has 17 amino acids. The CDR3 reads CASSAGAVGGPNYGYTF.

The V call is TRBV15, the J call TRBJ1-1. The length of the CDR3 is 12 residues. Germline CDR1 reads LNHNV; CDR2 reads YYDKDF (reference sequence). CDR3 in amino acids: CATSRRDSEAFF. Combining the CDR3 with reference TRBV15 and TRBJ1-1 gives the whole variable domain DAMVIQNPRYQVTQFGKPVTLSCSQTLNHNVMYWYQQKSSQAPKLLFHYYDKDFNNEADTPDNFQSRRPNTSFCFLDIRSPGLGDTAMYLCATSRRDSEAFFGQGTRLTVV.

The chain combines TRBV5-5 with TRBJ2-5. This CDR3 is built from 11 residues. Germline CDR1 SGHKS, CDR2 YYEKEE (reference sequence). The CDR3 loop reads CASSQTETQYF.

The chain uses TRBV5-1 and TRBJ2-7. Germline loops: CDR1 SGHRS, CDR2 YFSETQ. The CDR3 totals 14 residues. CDR3 residues: CASSWAVSSYEQYF. Full variable domain (outside the CDR3, taken from reference TRBV5-1 and TRBJ2-7): KAGVTQTPRYLIKTRGQQVTLSCSPISGHRSVSWYQQTPGQGLQFLFEYFSETQRNKGNFPGRFSGRQFSNSRSEMNVSTLELGDSALYLCASSWAVSSYEQYFGPGTRLTVT.

The rearrangement links TRBV30 to TRBJ2-1; TCRdb gives TRBD2 as the D gene, but with no DNA this cannot be confirmed. CDR1 and CDR2 from the germline V gene are GTSNPN and SVGIG (reference sequence). This CDR3 spans 15 amino acids. CDR3: CAWMRPSGSVYEQFF.